Below, 3 T cell receptor beta chains from the same sample are listed, as sequenced in a study of identical twins. TCRdb used MiXCR to reprocess the 5' RACE reads, holding one entry per CDR3 protein. The table includes 450,000 or so distinct CDR3 sequences, 12% to 15% detected once. These sequences were also reported in another study, on yellow fever vaccine responses in identical twins.

Sequences were obtained from CD4+ T cells sorted from blood. These receptors were obtained from a woman younger than 35 in good health.

The J gene is TRBJ2-5, the V gene TRBV7-2, with 7 nucleotides matching TRBD2. The CDR3 is 13 amino acids. J was trimmed by 5 bases and V by 5 bases; bases with no gene match: 5. Germline CDR1 SGHTA, CDR2 FQGNSA. Here the CDR3 reads CASSTWGGETQYF. The CDR3 DNA reads TGTGCCAGCAGCACCTGGGGGGGGGAGACCCAGTACTTC.

The V call is TRBV6-5, the J call TRBJ2-2; D gene uncertain. V dropped 0 bases and J dropped 6 bases, with 11 bases sitting between them. The CDR3 is made up of 15 amino acids. Germline V gives CDR1 MNHEY, CDR2 SVGAGI. Here the CDR3 DNA reads TGTGCCAGCAGTTACTCGAATCGGTTCTCCGGGGAGCTGTTTTTT. As protein: CASSYSNRFSGELFF.

The chain is built from TRBV29-1 and TRBJ2-3; a possible D gene is TRBD2 (6 bases). Looked up from germline, CDR1 is SQVTM and CDR2 is ANQGSEA. The CDR3 sequence is 12 residues long. V gave up 7 bases and J gave up 2 bases, with 10 bases separating them. DNA of the CDR3: TGCAGCGGCGGGAAGTCCACAGATACGCAGTATTTT. Translating it yields CSGGKSTDTQYF.